The next 30 T cell receptor beta chains were all read from a single sample in a study of identical twins. Via MiXCR, TCRdb re-called the 5' RACE reads, giving one row per CDR3 protein. The sample consists of approximately 280,000 distinct CDR3 sequences, about 8.9% of them appearing once. These data were likewise used in another study, on yellow fever vaccine responses in identical twins.

The specimen was memory (CD45RO+) T cells sorted from blood. These receptors were obtained from a woman between 18 and 29 years old in good health.

This clonotype was detected only a few times. This chain links TRBV18 with TRBJ2-2, with D tentatively TRBD1 (5 bases). Trimming removed 2 bases at V and 6 bases at J, with 19 bases between. The CDR3 is made up of 17 amino acids. Germline assignment: CDR1 KGHSH and CDR2 LQKENI. As DNA, the CDR3 is TGTGCCAGCTCACCATCCCCAGGGCAGGCGAGCGCCGGGGAGCTGTTTTTT. Amino acids: CASSPSPGQASAGELFF.

This clonotype has just a few counts. This chain links TRBV12-3 or TRBV12-4 with TRBJ2-2; D is possibly TRBD2 (7 bases). The CDR3 consists of 16 residues. V lost 2 bases and J 4 bases, leaving 14 bases between the germline ends. CDR3 DNA sequence: TGTGCCAGCAGTTTAAGGGGGGGTCCTAGCACCGGGGAGCTGTTTTTT. This codes for CASSLRGGPSTGELFF.

CDR3 in DNA: TGTGCCAGCAGCCCAGGACTTACGAGCTCCTACAATGAGCAGTTCTTC. Translated: CASSPGLTSSYNEQFF. The chain links TRBV6-1 to TRBJ2-1; the D gene is possibly TRBD2 (5 bases). The germline V gene has CDR1 MNHNS and CDR2 SASEGT. The CDR3 covers 16 residues. The V gene lost 6 bases and the J gene lost 0 bases, with 15 bases spanning the gap.

This clonotype has more than one count but fewer than ten. The rearrangement links TRBV11-2 to TRBJ2-7, with 7 bases fitting TRBD2. The CDR3 has 16 amino acids. The V gene end was trimmed by 0 bases and the J gene end by 2 bases; junction bases not matched to a gene: 7. Germline loops: CDR1 SGHAT, CDR2 FQNNGV. Here the CDR3 reads CASSLDLGGRTYEQYV. DNA of the CDR3: TGTGCCAGCAGCTTAGATCTGGGGGGGAGGACCTACGAGCAGTACGTC.

At least ten counts were recorded for this clonotype. The V call is TRBV12-3 or TRBV12-4, the J call TRBJ2-1, with D hard to call. The germline V and J ends were trimmed by 2 bases and 0 bases, with 8 bases remaining between them. This CDR3 spans 15 amino acids. The CDR3: CASSLRAPSYNEQFF. The CDR3, as DNA: TGTGCCAGCAGTTTACGGGCGCCCTCCTACAATGAGCAGTTCTTC.

This clonotype was detected only a few times. This sequence joins TRBV20-1 and TRBJ2-5; D possibly uses TRBD1 or TRBD2 (5 bases each). The germline gives CDR1 DFQATT, CDR2 SNEGSKA (reference sequence). With 5 bases removed from V and 4 bases from J, the gap between germline ends came to 20 bases. The CDR3 totals 15 residues. CDR3 sequence: CSAEGGPYGAETQYF. The CDR3 DNA reads TGCAGTGCTGAAGGCGGGCCGTATGGGGCAGAGACCCAGTACTTC.

This clonotype occurred a few times. The chain is built from TRBV2 and TRBJ1-1; D remains ambiguous. V dropped 10 bases and J dropped 5 bases, with 17 bases sitting between them. This CDR3 is built from 13 residues. CDR1 SNHLY and CDR2 FYNNEI come from the germline V gene. The chain's CDR3 is CATARAVWTEAFF. The CDR3 coding sequence is TGTGCCACCGCTAGAGCAGTATGGACTGAAGCTTTCTTT.

This clonotype has just a few counts. The J gene is TRBJ2-1, the V gene TRBV5-1; possibly TRBD1 for D (6 bases). Germline lookup yields CDR1 SGHRS and CDR2 YFSETQ. V lost 4 bases to trimming and J lost 7 bases, with 12 bases between them. The CDR3 contains 13 residues. This CDR3 reads CASSPTGFNEQFF. CDR3 nucleotides: TGCGCCAGCAGCCCAACAGGGTTTAATGAGCAGTTCTTC.

This clonotype was counted at least ten times. V is TRBV5-6 and J is TRBJ1-1, with 7 bases identical to TRBD1. The CDR3 has 12 residues. CDR1 SGHDT and CDR2 YYEEEE come from the germline V gene. V trimming: 4 bases; J trimming: 7 bases; junction bases outside the gene matches: 4. The CDR3 nucleotides are TGTGCCAGCAGCCTGACAGGGCATGAAGCTTTCTTT. The encoded protein is CASSLTGHEAFF.

The V call is TRBV2, the J call TRBJ2-1, with TRBD2 matching 12 bases. J gave up 7 bases and V 6 bases, and 13 bases lay outside the gene matches. CDR1 and CDR2 (germline): SNHLY, FYNNEI. CDR3 size: 17 residues. CDR3 DNA sequence: TGTGCCAGCAGGGGAAAGACTAGCGGGAGATATAGTAATGAGCAGTTCTTC. As protein: CASRGKTSGRYSNEQFF. Combining the CDR3 with reference TRBV2 and TRBJ2-1 gives the whole variable domain EPEVTQTPSHQVTQMGQEVILRCVPISNHLYFYWYRQILGQKVEFLVSFYNNEISEKSEIFDDQFSVERPDGSNFTLKIRSTKLEDSAMYFCASRGKTSGRYSNEQFFGPGTRLTVL.

This clonotype was seen a handful of times. The chain recombines TRBV14 with TRBJ2-4, with D unresolved. Per germline, CDR1 SGHDN and CDR2 FVKESK. Trimming took off 0 bases at V and 0 bases at J, with 9 bases between the two ends. This CDR3 comprises 16 residues. The DNA for the CDR3 is TGTGCCAGCAGCCAAGATGGACGGAAAGCCAAAAACATTCAGTACTTC. Protein sequence: CASSQDGRKAKNIQYF.

This rearrangement joins TRBV5-1 to TRBJ2-3, with a tentative D call TRBD2 (6 bases). The germline V gene encodes CDR1 SGHRS and CDR2 YFSETQ. The V and J ends lost 6 bases and 4 bases respectively, with 15 bases between them. The CDR3 extends over 14 amino acids. Here the CDR3 reads CASTTGERADTQYF. For the CDR3, the DNA is TGCGCCAGCACCACGGGGGAAAGGGCAGATACGCAGTATTTT.

This clonotype was recorded many times. The J gene is TRBJ1-3, the V gene TRBV5-1; 8 bases are a match to TRBD1. The CDR3 has 16 residues. The germline gives CDR1 SGHRS, CDR2 YFSETQ. V lost 0 bases to trimming and J lost 0 bases; unmatched junction nucleotides: 2. In nucleotides, the CDR3 is TGCGCCAGCAGCTTGGCCGGGACAGGCTCTGGAAACACCATATATTTT. Residues: CASSLAGTGSGNTIYF.

This clonotype has more than one count but fewer than ten. The gene calls are TRBV4-1 and TRBJ1-1; no clear D gene. Germline CDR1 and CDR2: MGHRA and YSYEKL. There are 15 residues in the CDR3. Trimming left V 6 bases short and J 1 base short, with 15 bases between. The CDR3 coding sequence is TGCGCCAGCAGTCAACGTGTGGATAAGAACACTGAAGCTTTCTTT. Encoded protein: CASSQRVDKNTEAFF.

This clonotype appeared a few times. The chain couples TRBV7-2 to TRBJ2-3, with 7 bases that match TRBD2. Germline lookup yields CDR1 SGHTA and CDR2 FQGNSA. The CDR3 covers 17 residues. Trimming at V came to 1 base and at J to 1 base, leaving 8 bases not matched to a gene. CDR3 residues: CASSLGATSAGTDTQYF. Here the CDR3 DNA reads TGTGCCAGCAGCTTAGGGGCTACTAGCGCCGGCACAGATACGCAGTATTTT.

This clonotype was picked up many times. The chain uses TRBV20-1 and TRBJ2-3, with 9 bases matching TRBD2. Germline V gives CDR1 DFQATT, CDR2 SNEGSKA (reference sequence). This CDR3 has 17 residues. V lost 3 bases and J lost 1; bases outside the gene matches: 11. The CDR3: CSASRGGGAVGTDTQYF. For the CDR3, the DNA is TGCAGTGCTAGTAGGGGCGGGGGGGCCGTAGGCACAGATACGCAGTATTTT.

This clonotype showed up just a few times. The chain couples TRBV6-1 to TRBJ2-7; the match to TRBD1 covers 12 bases. J was trimmed by 3 bases and V by 6 bases; bases with no gene match: 15. Germline CDR1 and CDR2: MNHNS and SASEGT. The CDR3 covers 18 residues. CDR3 protein: CASSPTPGTGGNLYEQYV. The CDR3 bases are TGTGCCAGCAGCCCAACCCCCGGGACAGGGGGCAATCTCTACGAGCAGTACGTC.

The chain links TRBV16 to TRBJ2-1; 8 bases fit TRBD1. This CDR3 has 17 residues. CDR1 and CDR2 (germline): KGHSY, FQNENV. With 0 bases clipped from V and 5 bases from J, the junction kept 9 bases outside the gene matches. This CDR3 is CASSQSRSRGLNNEQFF. CDR3 nucleotide sequence: TGTGCCAGCAGCCAATCTAGGAGCAGGGGGCTAAACAATGAGCAGTTCTTC.

This chain uses TRBV6-1 with TRBJ1-2; a possible D gene is TRBD1 (6 bases). Germline-derived CDR1 and CDR2 are MNHNS and SASEGT. Trimming left V 3 bases short and J 6 bases short, with 17 bases between. The CDR3 has 15 residues. In DNA, the CDR3 is TGTGCCAGCAGTGACGGGGGCAACGGTTCAGATGGCTACACCTTC. Its protein is CASSDGGNGSDGYTF.

In this sample, this clonotype turned up many times. CDR3 nucleotides: TGTGCCAGCAGCCAAGATGGGACAGTCACTGAAGCTTTCTTT. It translates to CASSQDGTVTEAFF. The V and J genes are TRBV14 and TRBJ1-1, with TRBD1 matching over 7 bases. The junction had 2 bases not matched to a gene; V was cut back by 0 bases and J by 4 bases. Germline loops: CDR1 SGHDN, CDR2 FVKESK. The CDR3 has 14 amino acids.

This clonotype occurred a few times. V gene TRBV24-1 combines with J gene TRBJ2-1, with 7 bases that match TRBD1. J lost 4 bases, V lost 1 base, and 3 bases had no gene match. The germline gives CDR1 KGHDR, CDR2 SFDVKD. This CDR3 region has 15 residues. CDR3 in amino acids: CATSDFGDSYNEQFF. CDR3 coding DNA: TGTGCCACCAGTGATTTCGGGGACAGTTACAATGAGCAGTTCTTC.

This clonotype was seen a few times. V and J are TRBV10-3 and TRBJ1-6, with D possibly being TRBD1 (6 bases). The germline V gene encodes CDR1 ENHRY and CDR2 SYGVKD. The CDR3 totals 13 residues. Between the trimmed V and J ends, which lost 6 bases and 7 bases, there was a span of 10 bases. The CDR3 is CAIRSGANSPLHF. CDR3 nucleotide sequence: TGTGCCATCAGGTCAGGGGCCAATTCACCCCTCCACTTT.

In the case of this clonotype: A junction end diverges from the germline sequence, so it may reflect a read error. The chain recombines TRBV5-4 with TRBJ1-2; 11 bases fit TRBD1. The CDR3 length is 13 residues. Germline lookup yields CDR1 SGHNT and CDR2 YYREEE (reference sequence). CDR3 coding DNA: TGTGCCAGCAGCCAGAGGACAGGGGGCGCATGGTGCTTC. Translated: CASSQRTGGAWCF.

This clonotype came up many times. The chain has TRBV7-9 and TRBJ2-2, with 8 positions matching TRBD1. V was pared by 1 base and J by 4 bases, with 2 bases of the junction left unmatched. Germline assignment: CDR1 SEHNR and CDR2 FQNEAQ (reference sequence). The CDR3 loop spans 15 amino acids. CDR3 in amino acids: CASSLGTGSTGELFF. The CDR3 DNA reads as TGTGCCAGCAGCTTAGGGACAGGGTCCACCGGGGAGCTGTTTTTT.

Details on this clonotype: Since a much larger clone is just one base distant, this may be a read error. This rearrangement joins TRBV5-1 to TRBJ2-1; 9 bases fit TRBD1. The CDR3 length is 15 residues. Per germline, CDR1 SGHRS and CDR2 YFSETQ. CDR3 in amino acids: CASSGGQGSYNEQLF. The CDR3 DNA sequence: TGCGCCAGCAGCGGAGGACAGGGGAGCTACAATGAGCAGCTCTTC.

This clonotype was picked up a small number of times. V gene TRBV7-8 combines with J gene TRBJ2-4, with TRBD2 matching 10 bases. CDR3 length: 14 amino acids. Germline V lookup: CDR1 SGHVS, CDR2 FQNEAQ. V lost 5 bases, J lost 13 bases, and 11 bases stayed unmatched. CDR3 nucleotide sequence: TGTGCCAGCAGCGATAGCGGCACTAGCGGGAACCAGTACTTC. It yields the protein CASSDSGTSGNQYF.

This clonotype appeared many times. CDR3 region: CASTRASTDTQYF. CDR3 in DNA: TGTGCCAGCACTCGAGCTAGCACAGATACGCAGTATTTT. The rearrangement links TRBV2 to TRBJ2-3; D is unresolved. The CDR3 totals 13 residues. Germline values: CDR1 SNHLY, CDR2 FYNNEI. V lost 7 bases and J 0 bases, leaving 8 bases between the germline ends. The full variable domain, completed using reference TRBV2 and TRBJ2-3, is EPEVTQTPSHQVTQMGQEVILRCVPISNHLYFYWYRQILGQKVEFLVSFYNNEISEKSEIFDDQFSVERPDGSNFTLKIRSTKLEDSAMYFCASTRASTDTQYFGPGTRLTVL.

There are a few counts of this clonotype. The chain recombines TRBV19 with TRBJ2-2; perhaps TRBD1 as D (6 bases). Deletions cut 6 bases from V and 3 bases from J, with 11 bases between. Germline V gives CDR1 LNHDA, CDR2 SQIVND (reference sequence). CDR3 length: 14 residues. The CDR3 region is CASRRQADTGELFF. DNA for the CDR3: TGTGCCAGTAGGAGACAGGCGGACACCGGGGAGCTGTTTTTT.

The table lists this clonotype with many counts. The chain has TRBV12-3 or TRBV12-4 and TRBJ2-2; TRBD1 aligns across 7 bases. CDR3 size: 16 residues. The trim removed 6 bases at V and 4 bases at J, leaving 11 bases unmatched. This CDR3 reads CASSLPTGMGTGELFF. Written as DNA, the CDR3 is TGTGCCAGCAGCTTGCCGACAGGGATGGGCACCGGGGAGCTGTTTTTT.

V and J are TRBV27 and TRBJ1-6; TRBD1 is a possible D gene (5 bases). Germline lookup yields CDR1 MNHEY and CDR2 SMNVEV (reference sequence). Between the trimmed V and J ends, which lost 2 bases and 10 bases, there was a span of 15 bases. The CDR3 spans 15 residues. The CDR3 is CASSLSSVSGSPLHF. CDR3 DNA sequence: TGTGCCAGCAGTTTAAGTTCTGTATCAGGGTCACCCCTCCACTTT.